This T cell receptor beta chain was sequenced during a study of cytomegalovirus exposure and HLA in healthy donors. Concerning this clone: Its antigen is as yet unknown.

The study ran its PCR with 60 Vbeta and 13 Jbeta primers. Repertoires were generated with immunoSEQ multiplex PCR, while TCRdb's copy carries only in-frame clones and drops some. The data contain about 95,000 clones, around 84% of them singletons. Germline lookup yields CDR1 SGHRS and CDR2 YFSETQ. The CDR3 extends over 19 amino acids. Study outcomes and limitations: With DRB1 most and HLA-C fewest, TCR association rates differed between HLA loci in a later analysis. According to an earlier analysis, most TCR beta V segments yielded productive rearrangements about 87% or about 30% of the time. Cytomegalovirus-associated status was assigned to about 150 TCR beta chains.

Sequenced sample: PBMCs. The TCR was taken from a woman between 35 and 50 years old in good health and CMV-seropositive. The chain uses TRBV5-1 and TRBJ2-5; the D gene is possibly TRBD1 (5 bases). The end of the DNA aligns better with TRBJ2-7, so the J call may be wrong. CDR3 region: CASSLTTVRSFAPLYEQYF. For the CDR3, the DNA is TGCGCCAGCAGTTTGACGACAGTAAGGAGCTTCGCCCCTCTCTACGAGCAGTACTTC.